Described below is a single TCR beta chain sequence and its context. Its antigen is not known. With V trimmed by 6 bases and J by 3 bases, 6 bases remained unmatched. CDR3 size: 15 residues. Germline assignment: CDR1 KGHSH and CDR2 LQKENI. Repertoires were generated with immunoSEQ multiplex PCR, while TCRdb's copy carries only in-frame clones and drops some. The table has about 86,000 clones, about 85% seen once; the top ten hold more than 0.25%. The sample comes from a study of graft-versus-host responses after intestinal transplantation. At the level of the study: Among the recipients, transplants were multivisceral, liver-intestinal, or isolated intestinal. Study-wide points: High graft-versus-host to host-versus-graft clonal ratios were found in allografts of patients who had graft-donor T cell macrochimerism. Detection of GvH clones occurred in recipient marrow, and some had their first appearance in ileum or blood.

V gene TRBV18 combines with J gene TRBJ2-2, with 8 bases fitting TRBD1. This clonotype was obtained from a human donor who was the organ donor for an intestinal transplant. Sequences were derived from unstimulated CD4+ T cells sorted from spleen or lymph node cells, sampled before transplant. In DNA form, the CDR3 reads TGTGCCAGCTCCCGTGGACAGGGATACACCGGGGAGCTGTTTTTT. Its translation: CASSRGQGYTGELFF.